Each of the 32 T cell receptor beta chains below was sequenced from the same sample in a study of blood T cell repertoires in COVID-19. TCRdb's copy holds only in-frame clones and misses some; the assay was immunoSEQ multiplex PCR. The table has over 200,000 clones, 70% to 90% seen once. The source material was peripheral blood. The receptor source for this set is a woman between 50 and 59 years old with active or convalescent COVID-19.

V is TRBV24-1 and J is TRBJ2-2, with TRBD1 matching over 8 bases. There are 16 residues in the CDR3. The J segment lost 4 bases and the V segment lost 9 bases, leaving 12 bases of the junction unmatched. The germline CDR1 and CDR2 sequences are KGHDR and SFDVKD. CDR3 in DNA: TGTGCCACCGTAGGTCGACAGGGGACCGGCACCGGGGAGCTGTTTTTT. It translates to CATVGRQGTGTGELFF.

The chain recombines TRBV3-1 (or the pseudogene TRBV3-2) with TRBJ1-5; TRBD1 matches at 10 bases. Germline V gene lookup returns CDR1 LGHDT and CDR2 YNNKEL (reference sequence). This CDR3 contains 17 residues. Unmatched junction bases numbered 4, after V lost 0 bases and J lost 2 bases. The CDR3, as DNA: TGTGCCAGCAGCCAAGATCAAGGGACAGGGGGCAATCAGCCCCAGCATTTT. This translates into CASSQDQGTGGNQPQHF.

This chain links TRBV5-1 with TRBJ2-2; possibly TRBD1 for D (6 bases). Germline V CDR1 and CDR2: SGHRS, YFSETQ. The germline V and J ends were trimmed by 4 bases and 1 base, with 8 bases remaining between them. This CDR3 has 14 residues. The chain's CDR3 is CASSTTGNTGELFF. Here the CDR3 DNA reads TGCGCCAGCAGCACGACAGGGAACACCGGGGAGCTGTTTTTT.

J is TRBJ1-4 and V is TRBV19; TRBD1 matches at 11 bases. Losses at the gene ends were 5 bases for V and 0 bases for J; bases not matched to a gene: 5. Germline CDR1 reads LNHDA; CDR2 reads SQIVND (reference sequence). CDR3 length: 17 amino acids. This CDR3 reads CASSLDRGRATNEKLFF. The CDR3 DNA reads as TGTGCCAGTAGTTTGGACAGGGGGCGAGCAACTAATGAAAAACTGTTTTTT.

The V gene is TRBV10-2, the J gene TRBJ2-7; a possible D gene is TRBD2 (7 bases). Germline CDR1 and CDR2: WSHSY and SAAADI. The CDR3 covers 13 residues. Trimming removed 6 bases at V and 4 bases at J, with 13 bases between. The CDR3 sequence is CASRRGGQYEQYV. In DNA, the CDR3 is TGCGCCAGCAGGAGGGGGGGGCAATACGAGCAGTACGTC.

The chain couples TRBV19 to TRBJ1-1; D is unresolved. CDR1 is LNHDA and CDR2 is SQIVND in the germline V gene (reference sequence). The germline V and J ends were trimmed by 7 bases and 5 bases, with 11 bases remaining between them. The CDR3 extends over 12 amino acids. The CDR3 here is CASKNWETEAFF. The CDR3 region has the DNA TGTGCCAGTAAGAATTGGGAGACTGAAGCTTTCTTT.

V is TRBV5-1 and J is TRBJ2-2; D uncertain. V was trimmed by 8 bases and J by 0 bases, leaving 8 bases between them. CDR1 is SGHRS, CDR2 YFSETQ, per germline. The CDR3 loop spans 13 amino acids. DNA of the CDR3: TGCGCCAGTAGATATTCGAACACCGGGGAGCTGTTTTTT. It yields the protein CASRYSNTGELFF.

The J gene is TRBJ1-4, the V gene TRBV15, with D perhaps TRBD1 (6 bases). The germline V and J ends were trimmed by 4 bases and 8 bases, with 11 bases remaining between them. Germline CDR1 LNHNV, CDR2 YYDKDF (reference sequence). CDR3 size: 13 residues. CDR3 region: CATSTTQGEKLFF. In DNA, the CDR3 is TGTGCCACCAGCACAACCCAGGGGGAAAAACTGTTTTTT.

Only a few counts were recorded for this clone. The chain combines TRBV11-2 with TRBJ1-2; D ambiguous. Germline V gives CDR1 SGHAT, CDR2 FQNNGV. The length of the CDR3 is 13 residues. Trimming left V 5 bases short and J 3 bases short, with 10 bases between. The CDR3 reads CASSARGDYGYTF. The DNA of the CDR3 is TGTGCCAGCAGCGCCCGGGGTGACTATGGCTACACCTTC.

In its sample, this clone was seen a few times. The chain combines TRBV7-2 with TRBJ2-5; a possible D gene is TRBD2 (5 bases). The CDR3 extends over 15 amino acids. V was pared by 3 bases and J by 3 bases, with 14 bases between. Germline V gene lookup returns CDR1 SGHTA and CDR2 FQGNSA. The CDR3 bases are TGTGCCAGCAGCTTCACGGCGGGCACTGAAGAGACCCAGTACTTC. This translates into CASSFTAGTEETQYF.

This clone was detected only once. This chain joins TRBV5-6 and TRBJ1-1; D is ambiguous. Per the germline V gene, CDR1 is SGHDT and CDR2 is YYEEEE. The CDR3 contains 13 residues. The V end lost 5 bases, the J end lost 1 base, and 9 bases lay between the germline ends. The CDR3 DNA follows: TGTGCCAGCAGAAAGACAAAGAACACTGAAGCTTTCTTT. Translation: CASRKTKNTEAFF.

This rearrangement joins TRBV4-1 to TRBJ2-6; D is undetermined. The CDR3 is 16 residues long. In germline, CDR1 is MGHRA, CDR2 YSYEKL. V lost 2 bases and J 0 bases, leaving 8 bases between the germline ends. CDR3 sequence: CASSQSGFSGANVLTF. CDR3 nucleotide sequence: TGCGCCAGCAGCCAATCGGGTTTCTCTGGGGCCAACGTCCTGACTTTC.

The chain combines TRBV27 with TRBJ1-5, with 10 bases fitting TRBD1. Germline V gene lookup returns CDR1 MNHEY and CDR2 SMNVEV (reference sequence). Trimming cost V 3 bases and J 6 bases; bases outside gene matches: 5. This CDR3 region has 15 residues. CDR3 sequence: CASSFGTGVGQPQHF. The DNA of the CDR3 is TGTGCCAGCAGTTTCGGGACAGGGGTTGGTCAGCCCCAGCATTTT.

The rearrangement uses TRBV5-1 and TRBJ1-5; 8 bases match TRBD1. V trimming: 3 bases; J trimming: 4 bases; junction bases outside the gene matches: 6. CDR3 length equals 15 residues. Germline V lookup: CDR1 SGHRS, CDR2 YFSETQ. CDR3 bases: TGCGCCAGCAGCTCTGGACAGGGTGGTAATCAGCCCCAGCATTTT. Its translation: CASSSGQGGNQPQHF.

The J gene is TRBJ2-5, the V gene TRBV2; TRBD2 matches at 10 bases. After removal of 5 bases from V and 5 bases from J, the junction contained 8 bases not matched to a gene. The CDR3 is 15 residues long. Germline CDR1 SNHLY, CDR2 FYNNEI. This CDR3 is CASSSGGSGRETQYF. The CDR3 region has the DNA TGTGCCAGCAGTAGTGGGGGTAGCGGGAGGGAGACCCAGTACTTC.

The chain is built from TRBV10-2 and TRBJ2-7, with 8 bases that match TRBD1. The germline V gene has CDR1 WSHSY and CDR2 SAAADI. V was clipped by 3 bases and J by 0 bases; unmatched bases: 4. There are 15 residues in the CDR3. The CDR3 is CASSDTGTGSYEQYV. CDR3 DNA: TGCGCCAGCAGTGACACCGGGACAGGCTCCTACGAGCAGTACGTC.

The chain has TRBV19 and TRBJ1-1, with a tentative D call TRBD1 (5 bases). Germline V gene sequence: CDR1 LNHDA, CDR2 SQIVND (reference sequence). V was shortened by 5 bases and J by 3 bases, with 16 bases between the two germline ends. This CDR3 contains 15 residues. The CDR3 DNA reads TGTGCCAGTAGTCTCCGACACAGGCCCTACACTGAAGCTTTCTTT. Its protein is CASSLRHRPYTEAFF.

The J gene is TRBJ1-4, the V gene TRBV30; 7 bases match TRBD1. V trimming: 4 bases; J trimming: 8 bases; junction bases outside the gene matches: 7. The CDR3 consists of 13 residues. Germline CDR1 reads GTSNPN; CDR2 reads SVGIG (reference sequence). CDR3 region: CAWTRGLGEKLFF. The CDR3 DNA reads TGTGCCTGGACGAGGGGGCTGGGGGAAAAACTGTTTTTT.

The chain joins TRBV5-1 to TRBJ1-1, with 8 bases fitting TRBD1. V shed 4 bases and J 10 bases; nucleotides not matched to a gene: 12. Germline loops: CDR1 SGHRS, CDR2 YFSETQ. This CDR3 has 14 amino acids. CDR3 coding DNA: TGCGCCAGCAGCCCTATAACCGGGACAGGTTTAGCTTTCTTT. Protein product: CASSPITGTGLAFF.

This clone was detected a few times. The chain combines TRBV19 with TRBJ2-1; D possibly corresponds to TRBD1 (7 bases). The CDR3 is 17 residues long. The V and J ends lost 7 bases and 5 bases respectively, with 24 bases between them. CDR1 LNHDA and CDR2 SQIVND come from the germline V gene (reference sequence). CDR3 sequence reads: CASTSIRTGEANNEQFF. CDR3 DNA sequence: TGTGCCAGTACCAGTATTCGAACAGGGGAGGCAAACAATGAGCAGTTCTTC. The full variable domain, its missing parts supplied by reference TRBV19 and TRBJ2-1, is DGGITQSPKYLFRKEGQNVTLSCEQNLNHDAMYWYRQDPGQGLRLIYYSQIVNDFQKGDIAEGYSVSREKKESFPLTVTSAQKNPTAFYLCASTSIRTGEANNEQFFGPGTRLTVL.

The chain combines TRBV7-2 with TRBJ1-5, with D uncertain. This CDR3 comprises 15 residues. Germline V lookup: CDR1 SGHTA, CDR2 FQGNSA. V lost 5 bases and J lost 0, with 11 bases in between. The DNA for the CDR3 is TGTGCCAGCAGCCCCGGGATGTATAGCAATCAGCCCCAGCATTTT. As protein: CASSPGMYSNQPQHF.

J is TRBJ2-2 and V is TRBV7-3, with TRBD2 matching 7 bases. Looked up from germline, CDR1 is SGHTA and CDR2 is FQGTGA. After removal of 5 bases from V and 7 bases from J, the junction contained 13 bases not matched to a gene. The CDR3 spans 16 residues. CDR3 nucleotide sequence: TGTGCCAGCAGCCGAAGGGCTAGCGGAGTGGTCGGGGAGCTGTTTTTT. It translates to CASSRRASGVVGELFF. Combining the CDR3 with reference TRBV7-3 and TRBJ2-2 gives the whole variable domain GAGVSQTPSNKVTEKGKYVELRCDPISGHTALYWYRQSLGQGPEFLIYFQGTGAADDSGLPNDRFFAVRPEGSVSTLKIQRTERGDSAVYLCASSRRASGVVGELFFGEGSRLTVL.

This clone was seen a single time. The CDR3 loop reads CATQRVIAIYNEQFF. DNA of the CDR3: TGTGCCACCCAGCGTGTAATAGCTATTTACAATGAGCAGTTCTTC. The chain couples TRBV28 to TRBJ2-1; D gene uncertain. The germline gives CDR1 MDHEN, CDR2 SYDVKM. Trimming took 10 bases from V and 4 from J, leaving 20 bases between them. The CDR3 spans 15 residues.

The rearrangement joins TRBV28 to TRBJ1-5; tentative D call: TRBD1 (5 bases). V gave up 3 bases and J gave up 6 bases, with 9 bases separating them. Germline assignment: CDR1 MDHEN and CDR2 SYDVKM. CDR3 length: 13 residues. CDR3 coding DNA: TGTGCCAGCAGTTTCAGGGTAGGTCAGCCCCAGCATTTT. Its translation is CASSFRVGQPQHF.

DNA for the CDR3: TGCGCCAGCAGCCAAGAAAGGACAGGCCCAGAGGAAAAACTGTTTTTT. Encoded protein: CASSQERTGPEEKLFF. The chain is built from TRBV4-1 and TRBJ1-4, with 7 bases aligning to TRBD1. Germline V gives CDR1 MGHRA, CDR2 YSYEKL. The V gene end was trimmed by 0 bases and the J gene end by 8 bases; junction bases not matched to a gene: 9. This CDR3 is 16 amino acids long.

This clone was detected only once. V gene TRBV5-1 combines with J gene TRBJ1-1; D may be TRBD1 (6 bases). V was pared by 2 bases and J by 1 base, with 12 bases between. The CDR3 is made up of 15 amino acids. The germline V gene has CDR1 SGHRS and CDR2 YFSETQ. The CDR3 DNA sequence: TGCGCCAGCAGCTTCACAGGGTTTGGGAACACTGAAGCTTTCTTT. Translating gives CASSFTGFGNTEAFF. Using reference TRBV5-1 and TRBJ1-1 for the parts outside the CDR3, the full variable domain is KAGVTQTPRYLIKTRGQQVTLSCSPISGHRSVSWYQQTPGQGLQFLFEYFSETQRNKGNFPGRFSGRQFSNSRSEMNVSTLELGDSALYLCASSFTGFGNTEAFFGQGTRLTVV.

This clone appeared a few times. This chain links TRBV18 with TRBJ1-5; D perhaps matches TRBD1 (6 bases). Between the trimmed V and J ends, which lost 2 bases and 0 bases, there was a span of 11 bases. This CDR3 contains 16 residues. Germline V gene sequence: CDR1 KGHSH, CDR2 LQKENI. The CDR3 sequence: CASSPGAGDSNQPQHF. CDR3 DNA: TGTGCCAGCTCACCAGGGGCAGGGGATAGCAATCAGCCCCAGCATTTT.

In nucleotides, the CDR3 is TGTGCCAGCAGCCAAGGCCCCCGTGGTAGCCAAGAGACCCAGTACTTC. This sequence encodes CASSQGPRGSQETQYF. The chain uses TRBV3-1 (or the pseudogene TRBV3-2) and TRBJ2-5, with D hard to call. The germline CDR1 and CDR2 sequences are LGHDT and YNNKEL (reference sequence). This CDR3 region has 16 residues. V gave up 1 base and J gave up 1 base, with 13 bases separating them.

This clone was counted only a few times. The DNA of the CDR3 is TGTGCCAGCAGACCAACAGGGGGAGTGAACACTGAAGCTTTCTTT. It is translated as CASRPTGGVNTEAFF. V is TRBV2 and J is TRBJ1-1, with 8 bases lining up with TRBD1. Trimming took 6 bases from V and 0 from J; bases not matched to a gene: 6. This CDR3 spans 15 amino acids. The germline V gene encodes CDR1 SNHLY and CDR2 FYNNEI.

The chain has TRBV11-2 and TRBJ1-6; TRBD1 matches 9 bases. The CDR3 consists of 15 residues. CDR1 is SGHAT and CDR2 is FQNNGV in the germline V gene. Trimming removed 2 bases from V and 9 bases from J; junction bases left unmatched: 5. This CDR3 reads CASSLQTGGGSPLHF. Written as DNA, the CDR3 is TGTGCCAGCAGCTTACAGACAGGGGGAGGTTCACCCCTCCACTTT.

J is TRBJ1-4 and V is TRBV28; D unresolved. V lost 5 bases, J lost 8 bases, and 15 bases lay in between. CDR3 size: 14 residues. Germline loops: CDR1 MDHEN, CDR2 SYDVKM. The CDR3 region has the DNA TGTGCCAGCAGTGGAGAGGGAGTAAGGGAAAAACTGTTTTTT. Protein product: CASSGEGVREKLFF.

The V and J genes are TRBV19 and TRBJ1-5; no clear D. This CDR3 is built from 14 residues. The V gene's germline CDR1 is LNHDA and CDR2 SQIVND (reference sequence). V was pared by 2 bases and J by 0 bases, with 5 bases between. As DNA, the CDR3 is TGTGCCAGTAGTATACAGGATAGCAATCAGCCCCAGCATTTT. Its protein product is CASSIQDSNQPQHF.